The rows below give T cell receptor beta chains drawn from one sample of a study of PD-L1 blockade in urothelial cancer. Profiling relied on immunoSEQ multiplex PCR, and the TCRdb table lists in-frame clones only, not all of them. The sample carries 70,000 to 95,000 clones, over 80% recorded once. The specimen comprised PBMCs, sampled around atezolizumab (anti-PD-L1) treatment. The source of these receptors is a man between 60 and 75 years old with urothelial cancer. Each CDR3 is given with its conserved first and last residue. D genes are given only for firm matches. Not all rows give a size; the values are once, few, many and, for expanded clones, a class.

D: .; size: .; V: TRBV6-1; J: TRBJ2-7; DNA: TGTGCCAGCTCGCTCCGGGCCTACGAGCAGTACTTC; CDR3: CASSLRAYEQYF
D: TRBD1; size: .; V: TRBV28; J: TRBJ1-2; DNA: TGTGCCAGCAGTAGTCCGGGACAGTACTATGGCTACACCTTC; CDR3: CASSSPGQYYGYTF
D: .; size: few; V: TRBV30; J: TRBJ1-2; DNA: TGTGCCTGGGGAGAAAGTTCTAACTATGGCTACACCTTC; CDR3: CAWGESSNYGYTF
D: TRBD2; size: .; V: TRBV11-3; J: TRBJ2-3; DNA: TGTGCCAGCAGCTTAGAGGATAGCGGGGTAGATACGCAGTATTTT; CDR3: CASSLEDSGVDTQYF
D: .; size: once; V: TRBV19; J: TRBJ2-7; DNA: TGTGCCAGTCTTCCGGGACACTCAGCAGCCTACGAGCAGTACTTC; CDR3: CASLPGHSAAYEQYF
D: .; size: .; V: TRBV10-3; J: TRBJ2-1; DNA: TGTGCCATCAGTGAGGCCCAGCGGGTGTCCTACAATGAGCAGTTCTTC; CDR3: CAISEAQRVSYNEQFF
D: .; size: .; V: TRBV5-1; J: TRBJ2-1; DNA: TGCGCCAGCAGCTTGGAGGGTCGACTAGTAAATGAGCAGTTCTTC; CDR3: CASSLEGRLVNEQFF
D: .; size: few; V: TRBV2; J: TRBJ2-7; DNA: TGTGCCAGCAGTAACCTTGGGGGCTTCCAACTCTACGAGCAGTACTTC; CDR3: CASSNLGGFQLYEQYF
D: .; size: .; V: TRBV27; J: TRBJ2-3; DNA: TGTGCCAGCGGGCCCTTCCTAAGCACAGATACGCAGTATTTT; CDR3: CASGPFLSTDTQYF
D: TRBD1; size: .; V: TRBV5-1; J: TRBJ1-2; DNA: TGCGCCAGCAGCTCCTCCGGGACAGGGGTTGGGGGCTACACCTTC; CDR3: CASSSSGTGVGGYTF
D: .; size: few; V: TRBV6-4; J: TRBJ2-3; DNA: TGTGCCAGCAGTGACAACACAGGAGCCACAGATACGCAGTATTTT; CDR3: CASSDNTGATDTQYF
D: TRBD1; size: once; V: TRBV7-9; J: TRBJ1-3; DNA: TGTGCCAGCAGCCCCAACAGGGGTACTGGAAACACCATATATTTT; CDR3: CASSPNRGTGNTIYF
D: .; size: .; V: TRBV4-1; J: TRBJ1-4; DNA: TGCGCCAGCAGCCAAGAAGGAGGGGTAGGTGAAAAACTGTTTTTT; CDR3: CASSQEGGVGEKLFF
D: .; size: .; V: TRBV7-2; J: TRBJ2-1; DNA: TGTGCCAGCAGCTTAACGGGTCAGTCGGAGCAGTTCTTC; CDR3: CASSLTGQSEQFF
D: TRBD1; size: once; V: TRBV5-1; J: TRBJ1-1; DNA: TGCGCCAGCAGCGTAGGGACAGGGACTGAAGCTTTCTTT; CDR3: CASSVGTGTEAFF
D: TRBD2; size: .; V: TRBV9; J: TRBJ2-2; DNA: TGTGCCAGCAGCCCCGGGACTAGCGGGACCGGGGAGCTGTTTTTT; CDR3: CASSPGTSGTGELFF
D: TRBD2; size: .; V: TRBV10-3; J: TRBJ2-1; DNA: TGTGCCATCAGTGGAATTCCGGGACTAGCGAACAATGAGCAGTTCTTC; CDR3: CAISGIPGLANNEQFF
D: .; size: .; V: TRBV6-5; J: TRBJ1-2; DNA: TGTGCCAGCAGTTACAAACCGGACAGCTATGGCTACACCTTC; CDR3: CASSYKPDSYGYTF
D: .; size: .; V: TRBV27; J: TRBJ2-7; DNA: TGTGCCAGCAGTCCCCAGGGCAACACCGGGCAGTACTTC; CDR3: CASSPQGNTGQYF
D: TRBD1; size: .; V: TRBV7-2; J: TRBJ2-7; DNA: TGTGCCAGCAGCTTAGGTGGGACAGGTAACCGCGAGCAGTACTTC; CDR3: CASSLGGTGNREQYF
D: .; size: .; V: TRBV11-3; J: TRBJ2-3; DNA: TGTGCCAGCAGCTTAGGGCTTAGCACAGATACGCAGTATTTT; CDR3: CASSLGLSTDTQYF
D: .; size: once; V: TRBV6-5; J: TRBJ1-5; DNA: TGTGCCAGCAGTTACTCGATCCAGAGCAATCAGCCCCAGCATTTT; CDR3: CASSYSIQSNQPQHF
D: .; size: .; V: TRBV25-1; J: TRBJ1-2; DNA: TGTGCCAGCAGTGAATTTAGAGGAGGGGTTTATGGCTACACCTTC; CDR3: CASSEFRGGVYGYTF
D: .; size: .; V: TRBV28; J: TRBJ1-5; DNA: TGTGCCAGCAAACTACCTACAGGTAGCAATCAGCCCCAGCATTTT; CDR3: CASKLPTGSNQPQHF
D: TRBD1; size: .; V: TRBV5-1; J: TRBJ2-3; DNA: TGCGCCAGCACCCCAGCAACAACAGGGGCCGATACGCAGTATTTT; CDR3: CASTPATTGADTQYF
D: .; size: .; V: TRBV7-9; J: TRBJ1-2; DNA: TGTGCCAGCAGCTTATTCGACAGTTCCTATGGCTACACCTTC; CDR3: CASSLFDSSYGYTF
D: TRBD2; size: .; V: TRBV10-3; J: TRBJ2-1; DNA: TGTGCCATCAGTGCCGGGACTAGCGGGAACAATGAGCAGTTCTTC; CDR3: CAISAGTSGNNEQFF
D: .; size: .; V: TRBV5-1; J: TRBJ1-1; DNA: TGCGCCAGCAGCTTGAACTTGAAATCCAACACTGAAGCTTTCTTT; CDR3: CASSLNLKSNTEAFF
D: .; size: few; V: TRBV28; J: TRBJ1-2; DNA: TGTGCCATCGGGGGGAGGGGAGGCTACACCTTC; CDR3: CAIGGRGGYTF
D: .; size: .; V: TRBV27; J: TRBJ1-1; DNA: TGTGCCAGCAGGGCACAGGGTTTCACTGAAGCTTTCTTT; CDR3: CASRAQGFTEAFF
D: .; size: .; V: TRBV5-1; J: TRBJ2-5; DNA: TGCGCCAGCAGCCCTTCTGGGGGCGAGACCCAGTACTTC; CDR3: CASSPSGGETQYF
D: .; size: few; V: TRBV4-1; J: TRBJ1-5; DNA: TGCGCCAGCAGCCAAGATCTGAGGGTTAGTCAGCCCCAGCATTTT; CDR3: CASSQDLRVSQPQHF
D: .; size: .; V: TRBV5-8; J: TRBJ1-2; DNA: TGTGCCAGCAGCTTGGCCGTGAACAGGGTTGTCCATGGCTACACCTTC; CDR3: CASSLAVNRVVHGYTF
D: .; size: .; V: TRBV29-1; J: TRBJ1-5; DNA: TGCAGCGTCTCAGGGGAGGGAAATCAGCCCCAGCATTTT; CDR3: CSVSGEGNQPQHF
D: .; size: .; V: TRBV4-1; J: TRBJ2-4; DNA: TGCGCCAGCAGCCAACCTATGCGATCGGCCAAAAACATTCAGTACTTC; CDR3: CASSQPMRSAKNIQYF
D: TRBD1; size: few; V: TRBV10-2; J: TRBJ2-7; DNA: TGCGCCAGTAGAAAGACTTCGGGACAGGGGACCGAGCAGTACTTC; CDR3: CASRKTSGQGTEQYF
D: .; size: few; V: TRBV28; J: TRBJ2-7; DNA: TGTGCCAGCAGTTTATTAGATATCTACGAGCAGTACTTC; CDR3: CASSLLDIYEQYF
D: .; size: .; V: TRBV27; J: TRBJ2-7; DNA: TGTGCCAGCAGTCTCCAGGGCTACGAGCAGTACTTC; CDR3: CASSLQGYEQYF
D: TRBD1; size: .; V: TRBV28; J: TRBJ1-1; DNA: TGTGCCAGCGGAGTTCTAGGGGGCTCCATGAACACTGAAGCTTTCTTT; CDR3: CASGVLGGSMNTEAFF
D: TRBD1; size: .; V: TRBV19; J: TRBJ1-6; DNA: TGTGCCAGTAGGACAGCACCGGGACAGAATTATAATTCACCCCTCCACTTT; CDR3: CASRTAPGQNYNSPLHF
D: .; size: .; V: TRBV9; J: TRBJ2-1; DNA: TGTGCCAGCAGCCCGGGGACTCTTACCAATGAGCAGTTCTTC; CDR3: CASSPGTLTNEQFF
D: .; size: .; V: TRBV9; J: TRBJ2-5; DNA: TGTGCCAGCAGCTCCGGACAGCAAGAGACCCAGTACTTC; CDR3: CASSSGQQETQYF
D: TRBD1; size: .; V: TRBV15; J: TRBJ2-7; DNA: TGTGCCACCCGATTCGGGACAGACTACGAGCAGTACTTC; CDR3: CATRFGTDYEQYF
D: TRBD2; size: .; V: TRBV7-7; J: TRBJ2-5; DNA: TGTGCCAGCAGCCCCGAGGGACTACCAAGGCCGGAGACCCAGTACTTC; CDR3: CASSPEGLPRPETQYF
D: TRBD1; size: .; V: TRBV4-1; J: TRBJ1-2; DNA: TGCGCCAGCAGCCAAGCAGACAGGGGCGGTTACGGCTACACCTTC; CDR3: CASSQADRGGYGYTF
D: .; size: .; V: TRBV18; J: TRBJ1-4; DNA: TGTGCCAGCTCACCAGGCCCGGCTGAGGTGGAAAAACTGTTTTTT; CDR3: CASSPGPAEVEKLFF
D: .; size: few; V: TRBV11-2; J: TRBJ1-5; DNA: TGTGCCAGCAGCTTAGAGGGAGCTCAGCCCCAGCATTTT; CDR3: CASSLEGAQPQHF
D: .; size: .; V: TRBV7-2; J: TRBJ2-7; DNA: TGTGCCAGCAGCTTATCGGGAGTCCCGCAGTACTTC; CDR3: CASSLSGVPQYF
D: TRBD2; size: .; V: TRBV6-1; J: TRBJ2-7; DNA: TGTGCCAGCAGTAAAGGGACTAGCGGTTCCTACGAGCAGTACTTC; CDR3: CASSKGTSGSYEQYF
D: .; size: .; V: TRBV4-3; J: TRBJ2-1; DNA: TGCGCCAGCACCAGGTCCGGGAGTAGTGCAATCGTCGAGCAGTTCTTC; CDR3: CASTRSGSSAIVEQFF
D: .; size: .; V: TRBV27; J: TRBJ1-1; DNA: TGTGCCAGCAGTCCCCCGGGGGTGAACACTGAAGCTTTCTTT; CDR3: CASSPPGVNTEAFF
D: .; size: once; V: TRBV28; J: TRBJ1-1; DNA: TGTGCCACGGTGGGGGGGACTGAAGCTTTCTTT; CDR3: CATVGGTEAFF
D: TRBD2; size: .; V: TRBV5-1; J: TRBJ2-2; DNA: TGCGCCAGCAGCTTTATAAGCGGGAGCAACACCGGGGAGCTGTTTTTT; CDR3: CASSFISGSNTGELFF
D: .; size: once; V: TRBV6-1; J: TRBJ1-2; DNA: TGTGCCAGCAGTGAAGCGCTGCAGGGGACGTATGGCTACACCTTC; CDR3: CASSEALQGTYGYTF
D: TRBD2; size: few; V: TRBV4-3; J: TRBJ2-4; DNA: TGCGCCAGCAGCCAAGATGGCGGGGGGAACATTCAGTACTTC; CDR3: CASSQDGGGNIQYF
D: TRBD1; size: .; V: TRBV11-2; J: TRBJ1-3; DNA: TGTGCCTCGAGACAGGGGGCGAGGGGAAACACCATATATTTT; CDR3: CASRQGARGNTIYF
D: TRBD2; size: few; V: TRBV11-2; J: TRBJ2-1; DNA: TGTGCCAGCAGCACGGGACTAGCGGGAAATATATATGAGCAGTTCTTC; CDR3: CASSTGLAGNIYEQFF